Reported below is one T cell receptor (beta chain). V was clipped by 6 bases and J by 2 bases; unmatched bases: 7. This CDR3 has 16 residues. The germline CDR1 and CDR2 sequences are SEHNR and FQNEAQ (reference sequence). The record originates from a study of blood T cell repertoires in COVID-19. Overall study context: From T cells, B-cell-depleted T cells, or PBMCs came the material, which was cDNA or gDNA.

TCRdb's copy holds only in-frame clones and misses some; the assay was immunoSEQ multiplex PCR. The repertoire consists of around 55,000 clones, with over 80% occurring once and the leading ten covering roughly 3.6%. The gene calls are TRBV7-9 and TRBJ2-5; 12 bases line up with TRBD2. The sequenced material came from peripheral blood. The clonotype comes from a middle-aged man with COVID-19, enrolled during active disease. CDR3 region: CASRRGLAGIQETQYF. CDR3 bases: TGTGCCAGCAGACGCGGACTAGCGGGGATTCAAGAGACCCAGTACTTC.